This T cell receptor beta chain was found in a study of control samples from healthy donors and cancer patients. Per germline, CDR1 LGHDT and CDR2 YNNKEL (reference sequence). The CDR3 covers 14 residues. V dropped 8 bases and J dropped 3; count of bases not matched to a gene: 6. Clones were read by immunoSEQ multiplex PCR, and TCRdb kept only the in-frame ones, dropping some. The table lists approximately 90,000 clones, 85% of them singletons, with approximately 2% in the top ten. This TCR was sampled from a middle-aged woman in good health. The rearrangement links TRBV3-1 (or the pseudogene TRBV3-2) to TRBJ2-1; 8 bases are shared with TRBD2. Material: blood. CDR3 sequence: CASGGLASYNEQFF. The CDR3 DNA is TGTGCCAGCGGTGGACTAGCTAGCTACAATGAGCAGTTCTTC.